This TCR beta chain stems from a study of siplizumab effects on memory and regulatory T cells. The assay covered 95,000 to 100,000 TCR templates per sample. Some clones are missing from TCRdb's copy, which holds only in-frame ones; the method was immunoSEQ multiplex PCR. The data show 70,000 or so clones, more than 80% seen once. Findings and caveats of the study: The diversity of naive T cells seemed greater than that of memory cells, and their alloresponse contribution seemed major. Siplizumab caused a significant drop in alloreactive sequences traceable to unstimulated CD4+ memory cells. The authors did not confirm suppressive function in proliferating Tregs from siplizumab cultures.

With 0 bases removed from V and 4 bases from J, the gap between germline ends came to 6 bases. Germline CDR1 reads SGHVS; CDR2 reads FNYEAQ. The CDR3 spans 13 residues. About this clone: Its cognate antigen is unknown.

V gene TRBV7-6 combines with J gene TRBJ1-1; D remains ambiguous. Sequencing used CD8+ T cells sorted from blood. This clonotype was obtained from a human donor in good health. CDR3 loop: CASSLAASTEAFF. In DNA, the CDR3 is TGTGCCAGCAGCTTAGCGGCCAGCACTGAAGCTTTCTTT.